What follows is one T cell receptor beta chain and its context. Its target is not known. Only in-frame clones appear in the TCRdb table, and some are missing; sequencing was by immunoSEQ multiplex PCR. The sample yields fewer than 100,000 clones, about 91% seen once. This sample stems from a study of T cells in localized non-small cell lung cancer. Study-wide findings and caveats: Uninvolved neighboring lung showed the greatest T cell clonality, exceeding tumor.

CDR3 size: 18 residues. CDR1 and CDR2 (germline): MNHEY, SMNVEV (reference sequence). This chain joins TRBV27 and TRBJ2-5; 13 nucleotides line up with TRBD2. This sample comprised peripheral blood, obtained before any cancer treatment. This TCR came from a man aged 40-75 years with stage I squamous cell lung carcinoma. The CDR3 DNA reads as TGTCCCTCATCATCGGGCCCCGGGACTAGCGGGGATGGGGAGACCCAGTACTTC. Its protein is CPSSSGPGTSGDGETQYF.